This entry lists 24 T cell receptor beta chains sequenced from one sample in a study of neurological immune-mediated disorders. Time point: longitudinal time-point 1 (baseline). One entry per CDR3 protein results from TCRdb running MiXCR on the 5' RACE reads. This table holds tens of thousands of distinct CDR3 sequences, around 10% found once. The sequencing sample was made of PBMCs. All receptors derive from a male donor with HTLV-1-associated myelopathy (HAM/TSP).

The CDR3 is CASSLLPDEQYF. CDR3 nucleotides: TGCGCCAGCAGTCTACTTCCCGACGAGCAGTACTTC. This rearrangement joins TRBV5-1 to TRBJ2-7; D not certain. Germline V gene sequence: CDR1 SGHRS, CDR2 YFSETQ. The CDR3 extends over 12 amino acids. V was shortened by 5 bases and J by 5 bases, with 11 bases between the two germline ends.

This clonotype was seen ten or more times. The chain couples TRBV5-1 to TRBJ2-1; D ambiguous. Trimming shortened V by 0 bases and J by 4 bases, and 8 bases separated the two germline ends. CDR3 size: 14 residues. The germline gives CDR1 SGHRS, CDR2 YFSETQ. CDR3 nucleotide sequence: TGCGCCAGCAGCTTGGCCCTTAGATACAATGAGCAGTTCTTC. Protein product: CASSLALRYNEQFF.

This clonotype was counted at least ten times. The V call is TRBV5-1, the J call TRBJ2-7; a weak D match, TRBD2 (5 bases). The CDR3 loop spans 13 amino acids. The V gene lost 0 bases and the J gene lost 7 bases, with 11 bases spanning the gap. The germline gives CDR1 SGHRS, CDR2 YFSETQ. The CDR3 sequence: CASSLELGNEQYF. The DNA of the CDR3 is TGCGCCAGCAGCTTGGAACTAGGGAATGAGCAGTACTTC.

The sample holds one count of this clonotype. At one end the junction does not follow the germline gene, possibly because of a read error. The chain couples TRBV5-1 to TRBJ2-2, with TRBD1 matching over 7 bases. Germline loops: CDR1 SGHRS, CDR2 YFSETQ. This CDR3 contains 15 residues. The CDR3 sequence: CASSFRQGGTGELLF. The CDR3 bases are TGCGCCAGCAGCTTCCGACAGGGTGGGACCGGGGAGCTGCTTTTC. The full variable domain, in which reference TRBV5-1 and TRBJ2-2 provide the parts outside the CDR3, is KAGVTQTPRYLIKTRGQQVTLSCSPISGHRSVSWYQQTPGQGLQFLFEYFSETQRNKGNFPGRFSGRQFSNSRSEMNVSTLELGDSALYLCASSFRQGGTGELLFGEGSRLTVL.

This clonotype showed up many times. This chain uses TRBV3-1 with TRBJ2-2; perhaps TRBD1 as D (7 bases). Trimming took 4 bases from V and 3 from J, leaving 18 bases between them. The length of the CDR3 is 17 residues. Germline V gene sequence: CDR1 LGHDT, CDR2 YNNKEL (reference sequence). CDR3 sequence: CASSLRRAGGYTGELFF. The CDR3 DNA is TGTGCCAGCAGCCTCCGGCGGGCAGGGGGGTACACCGGGGAGCTGTTTTTT.

This clonotype came up many times. The chain couples TRBV7-8 to TRBJ2-3; possible D gene TRBD2, 6 bases. The CDR3 extends over 15 amino acids. Trimming removed 1 base at V and 3 bases at J, with 11 bases between. Germline V lookup: CDR1 SGHVS, CDR2 FQNEAQ. The CDR3 spells CASSLEFGGTDTQYF. In DNA, the CDR3 is TGTGCCAGCAGCTTAGAATTCGGGGGAACAGATACGCAGTATTTT.

The sample holds many counts of this clonotype. The chain employs TRBV10-3 and TRBJ1-6; the match to TRBD1 covers 9 bases. CDR3 length equals 16 residues. Per germline, CDR1 ENHRY and CDR2 SYGVKD. With 10 bases clipped from V and 2 bases from J, the junction kept 9 bases outside the gene matches. The CDR3 loop reads CASNRDRDPYNSPLHF. The CDR3 DNA reads TGTGCCAGTAACCGGGACAGGGACCCCTATAATTCACCCCTCCACTTT.

The gene calls are TRBV18 and TRBJ2-1; TRBD1 aligns across 8 bases. The V and J ends lost 2 bases and 1 base, in that order; junction bases with no gene match: 19. The CDR3 has 21 amino acids. CDR1 is KGHSH and CDR2 is LQKENI in the germline V gene. The CDR3 DNA follows: TGTGCCAGCTCACCAAGGGGGCCGCGTGTAGGACAGGGAAGATCCTACAATGAGCAGTTCTTC. Translated: CASSPRGPRVGQGRSYNEQFF.

This clonotype was picked up many times. This chain links TRBV29-1 with TRBJ1-2; D gene uncertain. Germline V gene sequence: CDR1 SQVTM, CDR2 ANQGSEA. Trimming took off 0 bases at V and 2 bases at J, with 10 bases between the two ends. The CDR3 loop spans 14 amino acids. The CDR3 is CSVEDRAGNYGYTF. CDR3 nucleotides: TGCAGCGTTGAAGATAGGGCGGGAAACTATGGCTACACCTTC.

Many counts were recorded for this clonotype. V gene TRBV6-2 or TRBV6-3 combines with J gene TRBJ1-6; D unclear. The CDR3 totals 16 residues. From germline, CDR1 is MNHEY and CDR2 SVGEGT. V was clipped by 5 bases and J by 4 bases, with 15 bases between them. The CDR3 region has the DNA TGTGCCAGCAGTCGAAACTACGGGAAATATAATTCACCCCTCCACTTT. This gives the protein CASSRNYGKYNSPLHF.

This clonotype has a count of ten or more. The CDR3 DNA is TGCGCCAGCAGCTTGGCCCCCGGACAGCCAGTAATCTATGGCTACACCTTC. Amino acids: CASSLAPGQPVIYGYTF. The chain recombines TRBV5-1 with TRBJ1-2; the D gene is possibly TRBD1 (6 bases). Germline V gene data show CDR1 as SGHRS and CDR2 as YFSETQ. The CDR3 spans 17 residues. The ends were cut back, 0 bases at V and 4 bases at J, with 19 bases in the middle.

This clonotype was seen ten or more times. This sequence joins TRBV5-1 and TRBJ2-1, with TRBD1 matching over 7 bases. Per germline, CDR1 SGHRS and CDR2 YFSETQ. CDR3 length: 17 residues. V lost 0 bases to trimming and J lost 6 bases; unmatched junction nucleotides: 12. CDR3 in amino acids: CASSLAPTGRTINEQFF. The CDR3 DNA reads as TGCGCCAGCAGCTTGGCCCCGACAGGGAGAACTATCAATGAGCAGTTCTTC. The full variable domain, its missing parts supplied by reference TRBV5-1 and TRBJ2-1, is KAGVTQTPRYLIKTRGQQVTLSCSPISGHRSVSWYQQTPGQGLQFLFEYFSETQRNKGNFPGRFSGRQFSNSRSEMNVSTLELGDSALYLCASSLAPTGRTINEQFFGPGTRLTVL.

This clonotype came up many times. V usage is TRBV20-1 and J usage is TRBJ1-2; D may be TRBD1 (5 bases). Trimming shortened V by 1 base and J by 4 bases, and 13 bases separated the two germline ends. CDR1 is DFQATT, CDR2 SNEGSKA, per germline (reference sequence). The CDR3 sequence is 14 residues long. The DNA of the CDR3 is TGCAGTGCTAGAGCCCGGGACGGGCTCTATGGCTACACCTTC. Translated: CSARARDGLYGYTF.

This clonotype was recorded many times. V is TRBV7-9 and J is TRBJ1-2; no clear D gene. CDR3 size: 14 residues. Germline CDR1 SEHNR, CDR2 FQNEAQ (reference sequence). V lost 0 bases to trimming and J lost 3 bases, with 8 bases between them. In DNA form, the CDR3 reads TGTGCCAGCAGCTTAGCAGGCGTATACTATGGCTACACCTTC. It yields the protein CASSLAGVYYGYTF. Looking up the rest from reference TRBV7-9 and TRBJ1-2 gives the full variable domain: DTGVSQNPRHKITKRGQNVTFRCDPISEHNRLYWYRQTLGQGPEFLTYFQNEAQLEKSRLLSDRFSAERPKGSFSTLEIQRTEQGDSAMYLCASSLAGVYYGYTFGSGTRLTVV.

This clonotype was counted ten times or more. The chain is built from TRBV20-1 and TRBJ2-3; D not certain. V gave up 0 bases and J gave up 4 bases, with 8 bases separating them. This CDR3 contains 13 residues. The germline V gene has CDR1 DFQATT and CDR2 SNEGSKA (reference sequence). This chain's CDR3 is CSARDPTADTQYF. In nucleotides, the CDR3 is TGCAGTGCTAGAGATCCAACAGCAGATACGCAGTATTTT.

In its sample, this clonotype was seen many times. The rearrangement links TRBV5-8 to TRBJ1-5; 7 bases fit TRBD1. CDR3 length: 15 amino acids. Germline trimming cut 2 bases from V and 2 bases from J; bases unmatched to any gene: 4. CDR1 and CDR2 (germline): SGHTS, YDEGEE. The CDR3: CASSFTGTGNQPQHF. In DNA form, the CDR3 reads TGTGCCAGCAGCTTTACCGGGACAGGCAATCAGCCCCAGCATTTT. The variable domain in full, with the rest retrieved from reference TRBV5-8 and TRBJ1-5, is EAGVTQSPTHLIKTRGQQATLRCSPISGHTSVYWYQQALGLGLQFLLWYDEGEERNRGNFPPRFSGRQFPNYSSELNVNALELEDSALYLCASSFTGTGNQPQHFGDGTRLSIL.

On this clonotype: A much larger clone lies one base from this, so it may be a read error. The rearrangement links TRBV5-1 to TRBJ1-3; D is uncertain. The CDR3 is 16 amino acids. V was shortened by 4 bases and J by 2 bases, with 16 bases between the two germline ends. Germline-derived CDR1 and CDR2 are SGHRS and YFSETQ. CDR3 sequence reads: CASSPLPHGTGNTIYF. CDR3 coding DNA: TGCGCCAGCAGCCCCCTACCCCATGGCACTGGAAACACCATATATTTT.

This clonotype has a count of ten or more. The chain is built from TRBV7-2 and TRBJ1-1; D gene uncertain. The V gene lost 0 bases and the J gene lost 2 bases, with 28 bases spanning the gap. CDR1 and CDR2 (germline): SGHTA, FQGNSA. This CDR3 has 21 amino acids. The CDR3 coding sequence is TGTGCCAGCAGCTTAGCCTCGGCAGGAGGGATTTTTTCGGGTCCCAACACTGAAGCTTTCTTT. It translates to CASSLASAGGIFSGPNTEAFF.

V is TRBV7-2 and J is TRBJ1-1, with D hard to call. This CDR3 spans 11 amino acids. In germline, CDR1 is SGHTA, CDR2 FQGNSA. V was cut by 5 bases and J by 8 bases, with 9 bases left in between. Written as DNA, the CDR3 is TGTGCCAGCAGCGCTCTATTCGAAGCTTTCTTT. Encoded protein: CASSALFEAFF.

This clonotype was picked up many times. This chain connects TRBV20-1 to TRBJ2-5, with TRBD1 matching over 7 bases. CDR3 length: 15 amino acids. V lost 0 bases, J lost 5 bases, and 9 bases stayed unmatched. Germline CDR1 reads DFQATT; CDR2 reads SNEGSKA (reference sequence). CDR3 bases: TGCAGTGCTAGAGATCAGACAGGGCCCCAGGAGACCCAGTACTTC. Its protein product is CSARDQTGPQETQYF.

This clonotype was picked up many times. J is TRBJ1-2 and V is TRBV20-1; D might be TRBD1 (5 bases). The CDR3 length is 15 residues. V lost 4 bases and J lost 7, with 22 bases in between. CDR1 DFQATT and CDR2 SNEGSKA come from the germline V gene (reference sequence). For the CDR3, the DNA is TGCAGTGCTAAAGAGAGATCTTTGGGGGGAGGTGGCTACACCTTC. Protein sequence: CSAKERSLGGGGYTF.

This rearrangement joins TRBV18 to TRBJ2-3; TRBD1 matches 9 bases. Trimming removed 3 bases from V and 3 bases from J; junction bases left unmatched: 4. From germline, CDR1 is KGHSH and CDR2 LQKENI. This CDR3 spans 15 amino acids. Here the CDR3 reads CASSPRQGGTDTQYF. The CDR3 bases are TGTGCCAGCTCACCTAGACAGGGGGGTACAGATACGCAGTATTTT.

This clonotype was recorded at least ten times. The chain joins TRBV7-2 to TRBJ1-6; D possibly corresponds to TRBD1 (5 bases). V was cut by 5 bases and J by 4 bases, with 12 bases left in between. CDR3 length: 15 residues. Germline V gene data show CDR1 as SGHTA and CDR2 as FQGNSA. This CDR3 reads CASSPVGRYNSPLHF. CDR3 in DNA: TGTGCCAGCAGCCCCGTGGGACGGTATAATTCACCCCTCCACTTT.

This clonotype was observed many times. The chain recombines TRBV6-2 or TRBV6-3 with TRBJ1-1; TRBD1 is a possible D gene (5 bases). There are 12 residues in the CDR3. Trimming took 8 bases from V and 5 from J, leaving 12 bases between them. Per the germline V gene, CDR1 is MNHEY and CDR2 is SVGEGT. DNA for the CDR3: TGTGCCAGCGTTATGGGGGGGACTGAAGCTTTCTTT. Protein sequence: CASVMGGTEAFF.